This TCR beta chain was sequenced in a study of metastatic and nonmetastatic thyroid tumors. Study information: The authors compared repertoires across blood and tumor or nodule tissue from malignant and benign thyroid patients.

Overall study results and limits: In both blood and tumor samples, TCR beta diversity was reported significantly higher for malignant than benign nodules.

CDR1 is LNHDA and CDR2 is SQIVND in the germline V gene (reference sequence). V shed 4 bases, J shed 5 bases, and the junction held 11 bases outside the gene matches. The CDR3 totals 16 residues. Turning to this clone: Its antigen remains unknown. This clone may be a read error of a much larger clone one base away. Likely a read error: the CDR3 ends without its conserved phenylalanine or tryptophan.

In the original processing: Construction of a distant-metastasis classifier for papillary thyroid cancer relied on CDR3 differences across clinicopathological groups. TCRdb re-called the PCR reads through MiXCR. These V and J calls are TCRdb output, not the study's own analysis. The sample includes about 12,000 clones, about 12% of them seen just once. None of the patients had undergone any treatment ahead of thyroid surgery. Source material: blood. This receptor was identified in a female donor with papillary thyroid cancer or a benign thyroid nodule (not recorded which). Some clones in this sample may be carry-over from other donors' samples. The genes are TRBV19 and TRBJ1-1, with 9 nucleotides matching TRBD1. DNA of the CDR3: TGTGCCAGTAGTACCTCTCGGACAGGGGAAAATACTGAAGCTTTCCTT. Its translation is CASSTSRTGENTEAFL.